Included here is one T cell receptor (beta chain) sequence, with context. The sample comes from a study of preoperative IRX-2 immunotherapy in early breast cancer. TCRdb's table, derived via immunoSEQ multiplex PCR, lists solely in-frame clones and lacks some. In the table there are about 98,000 clones, 70% to 90% of which are singletons. As for treatment: preoperative locoregional IRX-2 cytokine immunotherapy. After removal of 6 bases from V and 5 bases from J, the junction contained 11 bases not matched to a gene. Looked up from germline, CDR1 is MNHGY and CDR2 is SAAAGT. The CDR3 loop spans 15 amino acids.

The source was tumor tissue, collected after IRX-2 immunotherapy. The TCR was taken from a human donor with breast cancer. The rearrangement links TRBV6-8 to TRBJ1-1; 8 nucleotides line up with TRBD1. CDR3 DNA: TGTGCCAGCAGGGGCAGGGGGCGAGGAGGGACTGAAGCTTTCTTT. Amino acids: CASRGRGRGGTEAFF.